This T cell receptor (beta chain) was retrieved from a study of shared clonotypes between healthy human individuals. Germline lookup yields CDR1 SSHAT and CDR2 FNYEAQ (reference sequence). This CDR3 has 18 amino acids. Of note for this clone: At one boundary the junction diverges from the germline segment, which might be a read error.

Every immunoSEQ plate was one replicate of a subset's evenly spread DNA. Measured with immunoSEQ multiplex PCR; TCRdb has only the in-frame clones, and not every one. The sample holds roughly 2 million clones, about 95% seen once. Only CD45RO-negative cells positively selected for CCR7 counted as naive CD8 cells, so terminally differentiated effector memory CD45RA+ cells were excluded. The specimen was naive CD8+ T cells sorted from blood. This TCR derives from a man between 18 and 29 years old in good health. V gene TRBV7-7 combines with J gene TRBJ2-7, with D unclear. In nucleotides, the CDR3 is TGTGCTAGCAGCTTAGGGTTTCAACTGATCCCGAGAACATACGAGCAGTACTTC. The encoded protein is CASSLGFQLIPRTYEQYF. Filled out from reference TRBV7-7 and TRBJ2-7, the complete variable domain reads GAGVSQSPRYKVTKRGQDVTLRCDPISSHATLYWYQQALGQGPEFLTYFNYEAQPDKSGLPSDRFSAERPEGSISTLTIQRTEQRDSAMYRCASSLGFQLIPRTYEQYFGPGTRLTVT.